This TCR beta chain originates from a study of blood T cell repertoires in COVID-19. Study information: Italy, Spain and the United States were the sources of the convalescent and acute COVID-19 samples. Sample material is recorded as cDNA or gDNA derived from T cells, B-cell-depleted T cells, or PBMCs.

V lost 0 bases, J lost 7 bases, and 6 bases stayed unmatched. The CDR3 is made up of 16 amino acids. The germline V gene has CDR1 SGHNT and CDR2 YYREEE (reference sequence). In the original processing: It was from reference gene primer amplification that nucleated cell counts were estimated. Here immunoSEQ multiplex PCR was the method, and the copy in TCRdb shows in-frame clones only, minus some. The V and J calls and clone size come from that table; D and trimming were worked out from the DNA. The repertoire holds more than 100,000 clones, with just under 80% as singletons. The sequenced material came from peripheral blood. This TCR derives from a man aged 55-75 years with active or convalescent COVID-19. The gene calls are TRBV5-4 and TRBJ2-1, with 11 bases lining up with TRBD2. CDR3 sequence reads: CASSLGGTSGKNEQFF. Written as DNA, the CDR3 is TGTGCCAGCAGCTTGGGGGGGACTAGCGGTAAGAATGAGCAGTTCTTC. The complete variable domain, with remaining parts taken from reference TRBV5-4 and TRBJ2-1, reads ETGVTQSPTHLIKTRGQQVTLRCSSQSGHNTVSWYQQALGQGPQFIFQYYREEENGRGNFPPRFSGLQFPNYSSELNVNALELDDSALYLCASSLGGTSGKNEQFFGPGTRLTVL.